Here is one TCR beta chain with its context. Germline V gene lookup returns CDR1 LGHDT and CDR2 YNNKEL (reference sequence). This CDR3 comprises 15 residues. V was trimmed by 4 bases and J by 0 bases, leaving 10 bases between them. The sample is drawn from a study of blood T cell repertoires in COVID-19. Produced via immunoSEQ multiplex PCR; TCRdb's table is partial and in-frame only. The profile shows about 68,000 clones, roughly 84% of them singletons. The sequencing sample was made of peripheral blood. The rearrangement joins TRBV3-1 (or the pseudogene TRBV3-2) to TRBJ1-3, with unresolved D. This clonotype was sampled from a man aged 50-59 years with acute or convalescent COVID-19. DNA for the CDR3: TGTGCCAGCAGCCCCCGAGGGAGCTCTGGAAACACCATATATTTT. This translates into CASSPRGSSGNTIYF.